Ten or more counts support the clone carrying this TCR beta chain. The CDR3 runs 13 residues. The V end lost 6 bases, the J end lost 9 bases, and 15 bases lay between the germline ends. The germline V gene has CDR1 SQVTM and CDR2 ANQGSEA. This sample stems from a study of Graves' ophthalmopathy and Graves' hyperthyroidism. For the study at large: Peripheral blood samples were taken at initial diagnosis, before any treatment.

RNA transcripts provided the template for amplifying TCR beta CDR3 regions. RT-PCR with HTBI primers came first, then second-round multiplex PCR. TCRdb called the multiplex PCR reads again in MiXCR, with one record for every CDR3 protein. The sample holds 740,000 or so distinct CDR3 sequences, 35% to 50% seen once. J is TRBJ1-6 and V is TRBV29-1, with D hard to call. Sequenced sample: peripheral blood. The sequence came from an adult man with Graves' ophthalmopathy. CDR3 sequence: CSVGIGEGSPLHF. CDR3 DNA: TGCAGCGTCGGAATCGGGGAAGGTTCACCCCTCCACTTT.